A selection of T cell receptor beta chains follows, all from one sample in a study of blood T cells in healthy people across ages. From the 5' RACE reads, TCRdb called clonotypes with MiXCR, one entry per CDR3 protein. The sample contains 750,000 to 1,000,000 distinct CDR3 sequences, roughly 28% of which appear only once. This same sample was also taken into another study, of T cells of mothers and their children.

The sequencing input was blood. Receptor source: a woman aged 40 to 50 in good health. Both conserved end residues are part of each CDR3. Fields, in order: D gene, clone size, V gene, J gene, CDR3 protein, CDR3 DNA. A D gene is named only where the DNA matches it firmly. Only part of the rows carry a size: once, few, many, or a class if the clone is expanded.

D gene: .; clone size: many; V gene: TRBV9; J gene: TRBJ2-5; CDR3 protein: CASSGDRQRETQYF; CDR3 DNA: TGTGCCAGCAGCGGAGACAGGCAGCGCGAGACCCAGTACTTC
D gene: .; clone size: few; V gene: TRBV7-2; J gene: TRBJ2-7; CDR3 protein: CASSTWATSYEQYF; CDR3 DNA: TGTGCCAGCAGCACCTGGGCGACCTCCTACGAGCAGTACTTC
D gene: .; clone size: .; V gene: TRBV20-1; J gene: TRBJ2-2; CDR3 protein: CSARDLLGQNTGELFF; CDR3 DNA: TGCAGTGCTAGAGATCTTTTAGGGCAGAACACCGGGGAGCTGTTTTTT
D gene: .; clone size: few; V gene: TRBV2; J gene: TRBJ2-7; CDR3 protein: CASDARDTSYEQYF; CDR3 DNA: TGTGCCAGCGACGCCCGGGACACCTCCTACGAGCAGTACTTC
D gene: .; clone size: .; V gene: TRBV7-6; J gene: TRBJ1-2; CDR3 protein: CASSAVGGQNNYGYTF; CDR3 DNA: TGTGCCAGCAGTGCGGTCGGGGGGCAGAACAACTATGGCTACACCTTC
D gene: TRBD2; clone size: .; V gene: TRBV11-2; J gene: TRBJ2-7; CDR3 protein: CASRAWLWERGTYYEQYF; CDR3 DNA: TGTGCCAGCAGGGCCTGGCTTTGGGAGCGGGGGACTTACTACGAGCAGTACTTC
D gene: .; clone size: few; V gene: TRBV20-1; J gene: TRBJ1-4; CDR3 protein: CSAWDGGSTNEKLFF; CDR3 DNA: TGCAGTGCTTGGGACGGCGGATCAACTAATGAAAAACTGTTTTTT
D gene: .; clone size: many; V gene: TRBV10-3; J gene: TRBJ2-3; CDR3 protein: CAITSGPRLTDTQYF; CDR3 DNA: TGTGCCATCACCTCAGGACCCCGGCTCACAGATACGCAGTATTTT
D gene: TRBD1; clone size: few; V gene: TRBV27; J gene: TRBJ2-7; CDR3 protein: CASSSPGQGSHEQYF; CDR3 DNA: TGTGCCAGCAGTTCTCCGGGACAGGGGTCCCACGAGCAGTACTTC
D gene: .; clone size: many; V gene: TRBV28; J gene: TRBJ2-6; CDR3 protein: CASSPPASGANVLTF; CDR3 DNA: TGTGCCAGCAGCCCCCCCGCGTCTGGGGCCAACGTCCTGACTTTC
D gene: .; clone size: .; V gene: TRBV7-2; J gene: TRBJ1-1; CDR3 protein: CASSLVPQNTEAFF; CDR3 DNA: TGTGCCAGCAGCTTGGTTCCGCAGAACACTGAAGCTTTCTTT
D gene: TRBD1; clone size: few; V gene: TRBV28; J gene: TRBJ2-7; CDR3 protein: CVSSFSWTGSSYEQYF; CDR3 DNA: TGTGTCAGCAGTTTCTCGTGGACAGGGAGCTCCTACGAGCAGTACTTC
D gene: .; clone size: .; V gene: TRBV7-2; J gene: TRBJ2-4; CDR3 protein: CASSPTAGYNGQYF; CDR3 DNA: TGTGCCAGCAGCCCAACGGCGGGTTACAATGGGCAGTACTTC
D gene: TRBD2; clone size: few; V gene: TRBV7-2; J gene: TRBJ2-7; CDR3 protein: CASSLAVAGPYEQYF; CDR3 DNA: TGTGCCAGCAGCTTAGCCGTAGCGGGCCCCTACGAGCAGTACTTC
D gene: .; clone size: few; V gene: TRBV12-3/TRBV12-4; J gene: TRBJ1-2; CDR3 protein: CASTLRGSGGYTF; CDR3 DNA: TGTGCCAGCACCCTTAGGGGATCGGGCGGCTACACCTTC
D gene: .; clone size: many; V gene: TRBV4-3; J gene: TRBJ2-3; CDR3 protein: CASRPELARSTDTQYF; CDR3 DNA: TGCGCCAGCAGACCCGAACTAGCTCGTAGCACAGATACGCAGTATTTT
D gene: .; clone size: .; V gene: TRBV4-3; J gene: TRBJ2-6; CDR3 protein: CASSQDPPAGANVLTF; CDR3 DNA: TGCGCCAGCAGCCAAGATCCCCCGGCCGGGGCCAACGTCCTGACTTTC
D gene: TRBD1; clone size: many; V gene: TRBV6-6; J gene: TRBJ2-7; CDR3 protein: CASSSPGQGLYEQYF; CDR3 DNA: TGTGCCAGCAGTTCACCGGGACAGGGACTCTACGAGCAGTACTTC
D gene: .; clone size: many; V gene: TRBV18; J gene: TRBJ1-4; CDR3 protein: CASSPSAGGANEKLFF; CDR3 DNA: TGTGCCAGCTCACCCAGTGCCGGGGGTGCTAATGAAAAACTGTTTTTT
D gene: .; clone size: .; V gene: TRBV7-2; J gene: TRBJ2-5; CDR3 protein: CAGSVDSLKGTQYF; CDR3 DNA: TGTGCCGGCAGCGTTGACAGTCTAAAAGGGACCCAGTACTTC
D gene: .; clone size: few; V gene: TRBV5-1; J gene: TRBJ2-1; CDR3 protein: CASSPRLGGGRSEQFF; CDR3 DNA: TGCGCCAGCAGCCCCCGGTTGGGGGGGGGCCGGAGTGAGCAGTTCTTC
D gene: TRBD2; clone size: many; V gene: TRBV12-3/TRBV12-4; J gene: TRBJ2-3; CDR3 protein: CASSFSGGATDTQYF; CDR3 DNA: TGTGCCAGCAGTTTCAGCGGGGGGGCCACAGATACGCAGTATTTT
D gene: .; clone size: .; V gene: TRBV7-2; J gene: TRBJ2-5; CDR3 protein: CASSFPAASQETQYF; CDR3 DNA: TGTGCCAGCAGCTTTCCGGCGGCCTCACAAGAGACCCAGTACTTC
D gene: TRBD1; clone size: few; V gene: TRBV9; J gene: TRBJ1-2; CDR3 protein: CASSVRQGDYGYTF; CDR3 DNA: TGTGCCAGCAGCGTCCGTCAGGGGGACTATGGCTACACCTTC
D gene: TRBD1; clone size: .; V gene: TRBV7-6; J gene: TRBJ2-1; CDR3 protein: CASSLRPGQGYNEQFF; CDR3 DNA: TGTGCCAGCAGCTTAAGACCGGGACAGGGCTACAATGAGCAGTTCTTC
D gene: .; clone size: .; V gene: TRBV7-9; J gene: TRBJ1-1; CDR3 protein: CASSFGVANTEAFF; CDR3 DNA: TGTGCCAGCAGCTTCGGTGTGGCGAACACTGAAGCTTTCTTT
D gene: TRBD1; clone size: many; V gene: TRBV7-8; J gene: TRBJ2-6; CDR3 protein: CASSLAGTGAGANVLTF; CDR3 DNA: TGTGCCAGCAGCTTAGCCGGGACAGGGGCTGGGGCCAACGTCCTGACTTTC
D gene: .; clone size: many; V gene: TRBV6-5; J gene: TRBJ2-7; CDR3 protein: CASSYPGGGSEQYF; CDR3 DNA: TGTGCCAGCAGTTACCCCGGAGGTGGGAGCGAGCAGTACTTC
D gene: .; clone size: few; V gene: TRBV30; J gene: TRBJ2-3; CDR3 protein: CAWSFWGPISVDTQYF; CDR3 DNA: TGTGCCTGGAGTTTTTGGGGGCCCATTTCGGTAGATACGCAGTATTTT
D gene: TRBD2; clone size: .; V gene: TRBV4-1; J gene: TRBJ2-3; CDR3 protein: CASSQRFRGGPSASTDTQYF; CDR3 DNA: TGTGCCAGCAGCCAAAGGTTTCGGGGGGGACCTAGTGCTAGCACAGATACGCAGTATTTT
D gene: .; clone size: few; V gene: TRBV5-1; J gene: TRBJ2-2; CDR3 protein: CASKLGIDSGELFF; CDR3 DNA: TGCGCCAGCAAGCTGGGGATTGATTCCGGGGAGCTGTTTTTT
D gene: .; clone size: .; V gene: TRBV5-1; J gene: TRBJ2-3; CDR3 protein: CASSFSDYTDTQYF; CDR3 DNA: TGCGCCAGCAGCTTTAGCGACTACACAGATACGCAGTATTTT
D gene: .; clone size: few; V gene: TRBV5-1; J gene: TRBJ1-1; CDR3 protein: CASSAGQRPEAFF; CDR3 DNA: TGCGCCAGCAGCGCGGGGCAGCGTCCTGAAGCTTTCTTT
D gene: .; clone size: few; V gene: TRBV27; J gene: TRBJ1-2; CDR3 protein: CASIDPSRGGYGCTF; CDR3 DNA: TGTGCCAGCATCGACCCGTCAAGGGGGGGCTATGGTTGCACCTTC
D gene: .; clone size: .; V gene: TRBV27; J gene: TRBJ1-4; CDR3 protein: CASQTTGINEKLFF; CDR3 DNA: TGTGCCAGCCAAACGACAGGCATTAATGAAAAACTGTTTTTT
D gene: .; clone size: few; V gene: TRBV20-1; J gene: TRBJ1-1; CDR3 protein: CSAREGQTEAFF; CDR3 DNA: TGCAGTGCTAGAGAAGGACAGACAGAAGCTTTCTTT
D gene: TRBD1; clone size: many; V gene: TRBV12-3/TRBV12-4; J gene: TRBJ1-1; CDR3 protein: CASSRDRANTEAFF; CDR3 DNA: TGTGCCAGCAGTCGGGACAGGGCGAACACTGAAGCTTTCTTT
D gene: TRBD1; clone size: many; V gene: TRBV12-3/TRBV12-4; J gene: TRBJ1-1; CDR3 protein: CASEPTGLMNTEAFF; CDR3 DNA: TGTGCCAGCGAACCGACAGGGCTAATGAACACTGAAGCTTTCTTT
D gene: TRBD2; clone size: .; V gene: TRBV12-3/TRBV12-4; J gene: TRBJ2-1; CDR3 protein: CASSLELAGGYEQFF; CDR3 DNA: TGTGCCAGCAGTTTAGAACTAGCGGGGGGGTATGAGCAGTTCTTC
D gene: TRBD2; clone size: many; V gene: TRBV10-3; J gene: TRBJ2-7; CDR3 protein: CAISEFSGVSSYEQYF; CDR3 DNA: TGTGCCATCAGTGAGTTTAGCGGGGTTAGCTCCTACGAGCAGTACTTC
D gene: .; clone size: few; V gene: TRBV12-3/TRBV12-4; J gene: TRBJ1-2; CDR3 protein: CASSLIQNYGCTF; CDR3 DNA: TGTGCCAGCAGTCTCATTCAAAACTATGGCTGCACCTTC
D gene: .; clone size: many; V gene: TRBV29-1; J gene: TRBJ2-7; CDR3 protein: CSGSQGIGIAEQYF; CDR3 DNA: TGCAGCGGGTCACAGGGTATAGGGATCGCCGAGCAGTACTTC
D gene: .; clone size: .; V gene: TRBV12-5; J gene: TRBJ1-1; CDR3 protein: CASGLRTNTEAFF; CDR3 DNA: TGTGCTAGTGGTTTGCGGACGAACACTGAAGCTTTCTTT